This T cell receptor (beta chain) is from a study of cytomegalovirus exposure and HLA in healthy donors (dated by TCRdb to the late 2010s). Background for the entire study: According to an earlier analysis of several hundred of the donors, 150 million to 200 million T cells yielded 90 million to 140 million unique TCR beta sequences and less than 300 Gb of sequence data. About 300 gigabases of sequencing data and approximately 84 million unique TCR sequences were included in an early release covering about 600 HLA-typed donors. Among the approximately 400 genotyped donors, approximately 81% belonged to the genetic ancestry cluster associated with self-reported Caucasian donors. The study was designed to test whether signatures of past pathogen exposure could be identified by cataloging public T cell receptors. The study profiled the T cell repertoires of fewer than 850 subjects by immunosequencing and related them to cytomegalovirus serostatus. In addition to the first cohort of 650 to 800 subjects, a separate validation cohort of around 110 different subjects was used. To predict cytomegalovirus infection status, the study brought together high-throughput TCR immunosequencing, statistical association of individual TCRs with disease status, and machine learning. A later analysis re-analyzed previously published TCR beta repertoires from roughly 690 donors and added high-resolution HLA genotyping to study TCR occurrence patterns. Rather than using new phenotypic data, the later analysis identified candidate immune exposures from TCR beta sequences and from how often those sequences occurred across donors. An earlier analysis of nearly 600 of the donors applied high-throughput TCR beta sequencing to assess whether each TCR beta V gene segment acted as functional or pseudogenic. Alongside the repertoire data, information on donor age, sex, ethnicity and CMV serostatus was compiled. A later genetic analysis took genome-wide SNP genotypes for about 65% of the roughly 670 donors and used that subset as a discovery cohort. All discovery cohort repertoires had been generated using a single sequencing platform. HLA typing covered class I and class II loci at four-digit resolution. Typing coverage differed by locus: A, B, C, DRB1 and DQB1 were typed in roughly 620-640 donors, DQA1 in 522, DPA1 in 600 to 610, and DPB1 in 472. A handful of DR-DQ haplotypes were handled as single units for association and clustering because linkage in the cohort was strong. Among roughly 400 genotyped donors of the cohort, an average of approximately 220,000 unique TCR beta nucleotide sequences was sequenced per donor, of which roughly 18% were non-productive.

Findings and caveats that apply to the study as a whole: Across donors, most TCR sequences were observed very rarely, whereas some public TCRs were present in many individuals. According to a later analysis, most CMV-associated TCR beta chains appeared to be HLA-restricted, and the HLA associations seemed to be driven largely by CMV exposure. In both the original and validation cohorts, the classifier was reported to diagnose cytomegalovirus status with high specificity and sensitivity. For the cohort, immune exposure information was limited to CMV serostatus. In vitro tests confirmed that a few of the cytomegalovirus-associated TCR beta chains recognize cytomegalovirus antigens. Because some donors lacked HLA typing at each locus, the association tests relied only on the typed subset. A later analysis found that HLA-associated TCR beta chains were more clonally expanded and had lower generation probabilities than equally common non-associated chains. Because counts were too low, 15 or so rarely observed V segments, including chromosome 9 orphons, were excluded from the earlier analysis of several hundred of the donors. Only TCR beta chains were sequenced in this cohort, and the absence of alpha or paired-chain data limited detectable features. A later analysis reported that several top co-occurrence clusters appeared linked to parvovirus B19, influenza, CMV and Epstein-Barr virus. A group of highly shared sequence variants was considered likely to be a technical artifact of the sequencing pipeline. It was suggested by the authors that the approach could potentially be generalized to other disease states and immunological phenotypes. Sequencing depth was assumed to be roughly uniform across donors in the presence/absence analyses, though that assumption may not hold. In a later genetic analysis, a missense DCLRE1C variant was associated with V-gene and J-gene trimming of TCR beta chains, and the association was replicated in an independent cohort. In an earlier analysis of about 550 of the donors, most TCR beta V segments were observed in productive rearrangements about 90% or about 30% of the time, broadly matching IMGT annotations. Correlated functional status among segregating V segments might reflect linkage disequilibrium, but an unknown experimental factor could not be ruled out. At a false discovery rate of 0.05, a later analysis linked about 17,000 TCR beta sequences to specific HLA alleles. In a later analysis, the rate of TCR association differed among HLA loci, with DRB1 alleles having the most associated TCRs and HLA-C alleles having the fewest. A total of 150 to 200 TCR beta chains were listed by the study as associated with cytomegalovirus. A further reported finding was that TCR beta sequences accurately predicted the HLA-A and HLA-B alleles for most subjects in the first cohort. A later genetic analysis reported fewer N-insertions in productive TCRs among donors in an Asian-associated ancestry cluster than the roughly 650-donor mean. When HLA alleles, especially DR and DQ, strongly co-occurred, TCR associations were difficult to assign to individual alleles.

Turning to this clone: Its cognate antigen has yet to be identified. Base quality data are lacking; no much larger clone is found one base away.

The cohort consisted of 600 to 700 healthy bone marrow donors. At the time of sampling, all cohort members were nominally healthy, though unrecorded immune exposures were likely present. The donor was CMV seronegative and belonged to the group of roughly 330 seronegative cohort members. Every donor gave a peripheral blood sample, and the peripheral blood mononuclear cells from that sample were used for TCR beta sequencing. Genomic DNA extraction from the blood cell samples was performed with the Qiagen DNeasy Blood Extraction Kit. Library preparation was by the immunoSEQ multiplex PCR assay. For the multiplex PCR, a mixture combining 60 forward primers for TCR Vbeta segments and 13 reverse primers for TCR Jbeta segments was used. The CDR3 region of rearranged TCR beta genes was amplified from genomic DNA with a multiplex PCR assay. The Illumina HiSeq System was used to sequence the amplified TCR beta libraries as 87-base-pair reads. For the original study's pipeline: A later analysis tallied roughly 78 million unique TCR beta chains across the 550 to 850 repertoires, and about 12 million of those chains were shared by two or more donors. To remove PCR and sequencing errors, raw reads were error-corrected and collapsed into unique sequences using a nearest-neighbor algorithm that merged closely related sequences. V, D and J gene segments were assigned by aligning CDR3 sequences to IMGT reference sequences. For a sequence to be retained, a match of at least six nucleotides to both a V gene segment and a J gene segment was required. A rearrangement was called productive if the CDR3 had no stop codons and remained in frame with V and J, and every other rearrangement was called non-productive. CDR3 was defined according to IMGT convention as the region running from the second conserved V-encoded cysteine to the conserved J-encoded phenylalanine. The earlier analysis of about 500 of the donors excluded sequences that lacked an unambiguous match to a single V gene segment. In an earlier analysis of about 590 of the donors, a V segment was called functional when productive rearrangements were above 56.7%, and segregating when the standard deviation between donors exceeded 5%. To diagnose cytomegalovirus status from the catalog of TCR beta chain sequences, a statistical classification framework was built. In a later analysis, TCR nucleotide sequences were compared against IMGT/GENE-DB human TR gene sequences so that V and J genes could be assigned. In a later analysis, CDR3 sequences and most-parsimonious VDJ recombination scenarios were assigned using the TCRdist pipeline. A later analysis defined each TCR beta chain by its CDR3 amino acid sequence plus V-gene family, and excluded reads lacking a unique V-gene family. As a way to deal with suspected cross-contamination and a sequencing artifact, a later analysis dropped roughly 600 nucleotide sequences that were highly shared and had low generation probability. A later analysis calculated a clonal expansion index for each public chain from normalized within-repertoire ranks of inferred template counts. Generation probabilities in a later analysis came from a VDJ recombination model fitted to out-of-frame rearrangements, and those results were checked against IGoR. In a later analysis, TCR-TCR, TCR-HLA and TCR-CMV co-occurrence was scored with hypergeometric tests, and a repertoire-size bias correction was applied to TCR pairs. False discovery rates were estimated in a later analysis by permuting HLA or CMV assignments 20 times. A later analysis grouped co-occurring TCRs with DBSCAN, adding TCRdist sequence similarity when clustering within HLA-allele-positive subsets. For co-occurrence clustering, repertoires with fewer than 30,000 or more than 120,000 public chains were excluded, along with four or five repertoires with anomalous nucleotide sharing. Entries here come from immuneACCESS through TCRdb and include only in-frame sequences with V and J called. Some clones fail to appear in such tables; in the studies checked, an unresolved V gene covers under half of the shortfall, and the cause of the remainder is unknown. V and J calls and clone size are as listed in that table; D and trimming were resolved from the DNA. A total of some 200,000 clones appear in this sample, around 82% of them only once. The ten largest clonotypes hold about 2.7% of the sample.

The material sequenced was PBMCs. This TCR was recovered from a woman in her thirties in good health and CMV-seronegative.

The nucleotide sequence reads TGTGCCAGCAGTGTTCGCGGGAGTGGGTACAATGAGCAGTTCTTC. Its protein reads: CASSVRGSGYNEQFF. The chain uses TRBV25-1 and TRBJ2-1; 7 of the junction bases match TRBD2. The CDR3, cysteine through phenylalanine, is 15 amino acids long. The CDR3 DNA has 45 bases and is translated from base 1. CDR1 and CDR2 are drawn from the germline V gene: MGHDK, SYGVNS. Relative to germline, V is missing 4 bases and J is missing 4 bases, with 7 bases of the junction outside any gene match. Where the CDR3 stops, the reference TRBV25-1 and TRBJ2-1 genes take over; the full variable domain is EADIYQTPRYLVIGTGKKITLECSQTMGHDKMYWYQQDPGMELHLIHYSYGVNSTEKGDLSSESTVSRIRTEHFPLTLESARPSHTSQYLCASSVRGSGYNEQFFGPGTRLTVL.